The TCR beta chain described here comes from a study of cytomegalovirus exposure and HLA in healthy donors. Broader study findings: In a later analysis, HLA-associated TCR beta chains were more clonally expanded than equally common others.

Vbeta (60) and Jbeta (13) primers were used in the PCR. Assay: immunoSEQ multiplex PCR; the TCRdb copy retains only in-frame clones and omits some. This table has roughly 52,000 clones, roughly three fifths appearing once. Germline V CDR1 and CDR2: SEHNR, FQNEAQ (reference sequence). The CDR3 totals 16 residues. After removal of 3 bases from V and 6 bases from J, the junction contained 7 bases not matched to a gene. This clone came up a few times. What it binds is not known. The sequenced sample consisted of PBMCs. This TCR came from a human donor in good health. This chain uses TRBV7-9 with TRBJ2-2; 10 positions agree with TRBD1. CDR3 nucleotide sequence: TGTGCCAGCAGCTTTCCCGCGGGGACAGGGGCCGGGGAGCTGTTTTTT. Amino acids: CASSFPAGTGAGELFF.